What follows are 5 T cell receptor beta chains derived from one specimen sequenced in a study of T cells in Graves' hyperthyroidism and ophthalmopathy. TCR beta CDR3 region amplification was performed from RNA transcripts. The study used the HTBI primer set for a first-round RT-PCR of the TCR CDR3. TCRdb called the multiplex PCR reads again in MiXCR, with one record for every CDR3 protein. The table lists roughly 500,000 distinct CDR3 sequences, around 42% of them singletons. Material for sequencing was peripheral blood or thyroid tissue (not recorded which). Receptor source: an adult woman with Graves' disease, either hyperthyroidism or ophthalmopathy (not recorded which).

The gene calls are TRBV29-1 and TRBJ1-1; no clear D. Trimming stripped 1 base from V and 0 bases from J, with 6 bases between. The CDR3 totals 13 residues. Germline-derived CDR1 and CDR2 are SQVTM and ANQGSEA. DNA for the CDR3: TGCAGCGTTGAAGGATACGTGAACACTGAAGCTTTCTTT. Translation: CSVEGYVNTEAFF.

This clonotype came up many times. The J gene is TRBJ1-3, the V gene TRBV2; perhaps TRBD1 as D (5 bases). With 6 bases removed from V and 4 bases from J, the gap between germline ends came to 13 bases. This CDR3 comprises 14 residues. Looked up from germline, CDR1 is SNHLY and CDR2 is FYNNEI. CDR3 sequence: CASSRGTEGNTIYF. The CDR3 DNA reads TGTGCCAGCAGCCGCGGGACCGAAGGAAACACCATATATTTT. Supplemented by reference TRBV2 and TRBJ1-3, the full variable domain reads EPEVTQTPSHQVTQMGQEVILRCVPISNHLYFYWYRQILGQKVEFLVSFYNNEISEKSEIFDDQFSVERPDGSNFTLKIRSTKLEDSAMYFCASSRGTEGNTIYFGEGSWLTVV.

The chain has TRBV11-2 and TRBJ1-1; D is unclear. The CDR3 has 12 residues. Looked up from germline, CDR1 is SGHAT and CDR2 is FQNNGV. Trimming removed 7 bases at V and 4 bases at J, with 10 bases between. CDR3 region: CASIRHVTEAFF. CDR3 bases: TGTGCCAGCATTAGACATGTCACTGAAGCTTTCTTT.

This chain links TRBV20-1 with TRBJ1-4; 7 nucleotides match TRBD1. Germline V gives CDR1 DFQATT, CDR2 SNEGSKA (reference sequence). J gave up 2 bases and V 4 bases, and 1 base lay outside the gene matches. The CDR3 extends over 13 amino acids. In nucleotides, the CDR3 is TGCAGTGCTAAACAGGGGACTAATGAAAAACTGTTTTTT. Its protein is CSAKQGTNEKLFF.

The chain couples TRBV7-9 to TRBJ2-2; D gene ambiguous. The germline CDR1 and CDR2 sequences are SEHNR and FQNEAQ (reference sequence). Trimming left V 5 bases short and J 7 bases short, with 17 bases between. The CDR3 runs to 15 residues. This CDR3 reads CASSPSSSGIGELFF. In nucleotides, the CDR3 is TGTGCCAGCAGCCCCTCCTCGAGTGGTATCGGGGAGCTGTTTTTT.